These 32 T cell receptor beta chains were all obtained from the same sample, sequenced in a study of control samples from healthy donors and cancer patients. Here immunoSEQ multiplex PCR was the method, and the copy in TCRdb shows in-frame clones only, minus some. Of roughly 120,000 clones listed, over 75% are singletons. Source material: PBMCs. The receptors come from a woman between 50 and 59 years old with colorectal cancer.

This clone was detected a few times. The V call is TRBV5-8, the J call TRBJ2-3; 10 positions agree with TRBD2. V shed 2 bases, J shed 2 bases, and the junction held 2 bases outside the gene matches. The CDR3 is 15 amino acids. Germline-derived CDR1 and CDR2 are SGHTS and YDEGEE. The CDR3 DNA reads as TGTGCCAGCAGCTTAAGCGGGGGGGCCACAGATACGCAGTATTTT. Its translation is CASSLSGGATDTQYF.

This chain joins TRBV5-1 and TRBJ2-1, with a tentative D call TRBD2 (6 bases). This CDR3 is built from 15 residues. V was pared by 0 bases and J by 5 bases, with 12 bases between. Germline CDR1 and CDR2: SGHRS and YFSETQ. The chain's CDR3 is CASSLVGLGNNEQFF. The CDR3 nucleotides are TGCGCCAGCAGCTTGGTGGGACTGGGGAACAATGAGCAGTTCTTC.

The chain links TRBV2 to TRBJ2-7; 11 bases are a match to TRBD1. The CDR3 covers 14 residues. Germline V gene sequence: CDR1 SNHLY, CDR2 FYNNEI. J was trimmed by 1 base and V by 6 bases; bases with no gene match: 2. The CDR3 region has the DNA TGTGCCAGCAGGGGGACAGGGGGATCCTACGAGCAGTACTTC. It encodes CASRGTGGSYEQYF.

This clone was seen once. The CDR3 loop reads CASSEGGDRTSYEQYF. The CDR3 nucleotides are TGTGCCAGCAGTGAGGGTGGGGATCGAACGTCCTACGAGCAGTACTTC. The gene calls are TRBV28 and TRBJ2-7; D perhaps matches TRBD2 (5 bases). Between the trimmed V and J ends, which lost 5 bases and 1 base, there was a span of 18 bases. This CDR3 is 16 amino acids long. In germline, CDR1 is MDHEN, CDR2 SYDVKM.

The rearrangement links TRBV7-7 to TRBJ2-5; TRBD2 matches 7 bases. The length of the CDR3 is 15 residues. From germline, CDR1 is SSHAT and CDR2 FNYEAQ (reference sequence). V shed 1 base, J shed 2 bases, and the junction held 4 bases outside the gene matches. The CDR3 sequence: CASSLVGTNQETQYF. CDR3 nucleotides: TGTGCCAGCAGCTTAGTAGGGACTAATCAAGAGACCCAGTACTTC.

The CDR3 region has the DNA TGTGCCAGCAGCACCGGACAGCACACAGATACGCAGTATTTT. Its translation is CASSTGQHTDTQYF. This chain uses TRBV11-2 with TRBJ2-3, with D tentatively TRBD1 (6 bases). The CDR3 is 14 residues long. Between the trimmed V and J ends, which lost 5 bases and 2 bases, there was a span of 11 bases. CDR1 and CDR2 (germline): SGHAT, FQNNGV.

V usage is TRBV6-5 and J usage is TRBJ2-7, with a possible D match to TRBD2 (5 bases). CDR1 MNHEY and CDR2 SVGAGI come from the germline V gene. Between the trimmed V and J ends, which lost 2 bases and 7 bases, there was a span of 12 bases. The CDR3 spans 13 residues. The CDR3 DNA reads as TGTGCCAGCAGTTACGGACTCTTCGGGGAGCAGTACTTC. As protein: CASSYGLFGEQYF.

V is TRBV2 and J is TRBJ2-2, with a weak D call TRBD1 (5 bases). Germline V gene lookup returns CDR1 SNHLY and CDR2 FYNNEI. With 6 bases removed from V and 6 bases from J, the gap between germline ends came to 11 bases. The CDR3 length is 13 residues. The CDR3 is CASSESRAGELFF. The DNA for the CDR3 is TGTGCCAGCAGCGAGTCCAGGGCCGGGGAGCTGTTTTTT.

CDR3 in amino acids: CASSLTGTANTGELFF. CDR3 coding DNA: TGTGCCAGCAGCCTCACAGGGACCGCGAACACCGGGGAGCTGTTTTTT. The gene calls are TRBV11-2 and TRBJ2-2, with D maybe TRBD1 (6 bases). The germline V gene has CDR1 SGHAT and CDR2 FQNNGV. Trimming shortened V by 5 bases and J by 0 bases, and 13 bases separated the two germline ends. The CDR3 spans 16 residues.

As DNA, the CDR3 is TGTGCCACCAGCACTAGACAGGGGATAGACTACGAGCAGTACTTC. Protein: CATSTRQGIDYEQYF. The chain recombines TRBV15 with TRBJ2-7, with 8 nucleotides matching TRBD1. CDR3 length: 15 residues. CDR1 LNHNV and CDR2 YYDKDF come from the germline V gene (reference sequence). The V and J ends lost 4 bases and 3 bases, in that order; junction bases with no gene match: 8. Variable domain in full (rest from reference TRBV15 and TRBJ2-7): DAMVIQNPRYQVTQFGKPVTLSCSQTLNHNVMYWYQQKSSQAPKLLFHYYDKDFNNEADTPDNFQSRRPNTSFCFLDIRSPGLGDTAMYLCATSTRQGIDYEQYFGPGTRLTVT.

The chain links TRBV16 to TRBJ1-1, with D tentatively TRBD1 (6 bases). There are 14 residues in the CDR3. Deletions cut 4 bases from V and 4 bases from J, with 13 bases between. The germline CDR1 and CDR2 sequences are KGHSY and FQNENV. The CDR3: CASSPNSRGTEAFF. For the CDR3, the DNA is TGTGCCAGCAGCCCCAACAGCAGGGGCACTGAAGCTTTCTTT.

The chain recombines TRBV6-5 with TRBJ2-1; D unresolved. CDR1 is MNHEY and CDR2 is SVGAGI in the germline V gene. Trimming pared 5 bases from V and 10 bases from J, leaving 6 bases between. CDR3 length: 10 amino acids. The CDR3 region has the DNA TGTGCCAGCAGTCTCCGGGAGCAGTTCTTC. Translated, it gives CASSLREQFF.

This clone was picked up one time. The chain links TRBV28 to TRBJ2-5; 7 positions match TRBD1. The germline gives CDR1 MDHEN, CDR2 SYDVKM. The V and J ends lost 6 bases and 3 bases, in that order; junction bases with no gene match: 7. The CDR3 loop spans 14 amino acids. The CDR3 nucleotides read TGTGCCAGCAGCGAGGGACAGCTCAAAGAGACCCAGTACTTC. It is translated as CASSEGQLKETQYF.

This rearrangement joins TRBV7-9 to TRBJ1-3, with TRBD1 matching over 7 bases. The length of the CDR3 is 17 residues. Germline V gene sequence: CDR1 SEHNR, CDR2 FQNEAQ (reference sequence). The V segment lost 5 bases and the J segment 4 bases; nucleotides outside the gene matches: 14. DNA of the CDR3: TGTGCCAGCAGCCGACAGACAGGGAGTGGTAGGGGAAACACCATATATTTT. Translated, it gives CASSRQTGSGRGNTIYF. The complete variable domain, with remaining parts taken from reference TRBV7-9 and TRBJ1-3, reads DTGVSQNPRHKITKRGQNVTFRCDPISEHNRLYWYRQTLGQGPEFLTYFQNEAQLEKSRLLSDRFSAERPKGSFSTLEIQRTEQGDSAMYLCASSRQTGSGRGNTIYFGEGSWLTVV.

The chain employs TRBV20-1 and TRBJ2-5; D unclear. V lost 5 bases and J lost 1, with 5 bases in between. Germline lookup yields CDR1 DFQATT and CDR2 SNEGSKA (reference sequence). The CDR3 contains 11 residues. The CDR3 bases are TGCAGTGCTCGATTCCAAGAGACCCAGTACTTC. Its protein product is CSARFQETQYF.

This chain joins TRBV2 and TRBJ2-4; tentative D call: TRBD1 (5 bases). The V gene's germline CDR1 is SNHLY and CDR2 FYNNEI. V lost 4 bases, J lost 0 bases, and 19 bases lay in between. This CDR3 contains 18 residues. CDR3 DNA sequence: TGTGCCAGCAGTGTAGGGGAATTGAGGTTTCTAGCCAAAAACATTCAGTACTTC. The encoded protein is CASSVGELRFLAKNIQYF. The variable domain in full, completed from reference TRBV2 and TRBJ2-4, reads EPEVTQTPSHQVTQMGQEVILRCVPISNHLYFYWYRQILGQKVEFLVSFYNNEISEKSEIFDDQFSVERPDGSNFTLKIRSTKLEDSAMYFCASSVGELRFLAKNIQYFGAGTRLSVL.

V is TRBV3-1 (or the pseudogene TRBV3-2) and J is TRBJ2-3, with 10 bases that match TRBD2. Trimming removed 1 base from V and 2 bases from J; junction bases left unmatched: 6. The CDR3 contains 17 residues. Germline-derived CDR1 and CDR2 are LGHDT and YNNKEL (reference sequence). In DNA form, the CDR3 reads TGTGCCAGCAGCCAAGGTGTCAGCGGGGGGGCCACAGATACGCAGTATTTT. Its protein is CASSQGVSGGATDTQYF.

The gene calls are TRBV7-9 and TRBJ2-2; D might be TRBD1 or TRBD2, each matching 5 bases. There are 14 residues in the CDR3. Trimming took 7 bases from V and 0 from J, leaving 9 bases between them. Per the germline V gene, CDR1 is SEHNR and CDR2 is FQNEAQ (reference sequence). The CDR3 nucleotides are TGTGCCAGCACCGGGACGGCGAACACCGGGGAGCTGTTTTTT. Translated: CASTGTANTGELFF. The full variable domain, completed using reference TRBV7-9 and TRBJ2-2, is DTGVSQNPRHKITKRGQNVTFRCDPISEHNRLYWYRQTLGQGPEFLTYFQNEAQLEKSRLLSDRFSAERPKGSFSTLEIQRTEQGDSAMYLCASTGTANTGELFFGEGSRLTVL.

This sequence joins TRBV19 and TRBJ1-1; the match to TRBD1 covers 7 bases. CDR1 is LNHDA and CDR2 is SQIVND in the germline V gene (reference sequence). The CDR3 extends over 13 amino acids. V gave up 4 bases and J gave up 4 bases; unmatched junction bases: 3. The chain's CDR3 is CASSTQGFTEAFF. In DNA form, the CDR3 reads TGTGCCAGTAGTACACAGGGGTTCACTGAAGCTTTCTTT.

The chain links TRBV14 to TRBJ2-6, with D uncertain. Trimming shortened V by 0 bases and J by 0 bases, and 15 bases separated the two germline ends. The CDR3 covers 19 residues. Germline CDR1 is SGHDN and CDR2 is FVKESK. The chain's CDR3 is CASSQDSVLRHSGANVLTF. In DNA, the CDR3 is TGTGCCAGCAGCCAAGATAGTGTCTTAAGGCACTCTGGGGCCAACGTCCTGACTTTC.

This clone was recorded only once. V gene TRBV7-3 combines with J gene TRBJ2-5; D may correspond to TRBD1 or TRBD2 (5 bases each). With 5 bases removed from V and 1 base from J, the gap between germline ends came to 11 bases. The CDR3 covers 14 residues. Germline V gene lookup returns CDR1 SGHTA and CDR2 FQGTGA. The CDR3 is CASSESGGQETQYF. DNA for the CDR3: TGTGCCAGCAGCGAATCTGGGGGCCAAGAGACCCAGTACTTC.

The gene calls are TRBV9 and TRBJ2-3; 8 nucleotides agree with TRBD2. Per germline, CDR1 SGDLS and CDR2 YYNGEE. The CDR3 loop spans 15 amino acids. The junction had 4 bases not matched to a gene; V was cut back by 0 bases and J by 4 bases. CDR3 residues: CASSVAGGPPDTQYF. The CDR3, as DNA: TGTGCCAGCAGCGTAGCGGGAGGGCCCCCAGATACGCAGTATTTT.

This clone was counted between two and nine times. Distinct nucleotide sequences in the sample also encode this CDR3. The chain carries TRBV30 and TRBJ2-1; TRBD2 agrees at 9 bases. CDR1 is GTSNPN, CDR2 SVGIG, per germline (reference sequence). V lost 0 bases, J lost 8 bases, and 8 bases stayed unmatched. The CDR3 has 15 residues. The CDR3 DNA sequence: TGTGCCTGGAGTGTAGGCGGGGGGGAGGTAGATGAGCAGTTCTTC. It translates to CAWSVGGGEVDEQFF.

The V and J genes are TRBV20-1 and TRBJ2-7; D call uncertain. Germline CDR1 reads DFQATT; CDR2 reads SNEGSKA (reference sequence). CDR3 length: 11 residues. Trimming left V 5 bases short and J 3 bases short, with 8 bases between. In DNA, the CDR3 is TGCAGTGCTCCCAAGAACTACGAGCAGTACTTC. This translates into CSAPKNYEQYF.

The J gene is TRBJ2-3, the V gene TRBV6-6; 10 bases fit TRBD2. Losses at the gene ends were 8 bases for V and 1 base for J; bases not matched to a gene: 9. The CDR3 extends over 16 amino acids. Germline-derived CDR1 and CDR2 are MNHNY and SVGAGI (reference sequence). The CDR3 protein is CASLGTSVGGTDTQYF. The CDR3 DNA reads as TGTGCCAGCCTAGGGACTAGCGTTGGGGGCACAGATACGCAGTATTTT.

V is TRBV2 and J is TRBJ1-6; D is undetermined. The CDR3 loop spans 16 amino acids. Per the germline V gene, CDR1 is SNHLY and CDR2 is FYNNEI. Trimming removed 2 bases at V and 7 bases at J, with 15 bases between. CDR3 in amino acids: CASSERLSRLNSPLHF. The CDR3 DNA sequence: TGTGCCAGCAGTGAAAGGCTAAGCCGACTCAATTCACCCCTCCACTTT.

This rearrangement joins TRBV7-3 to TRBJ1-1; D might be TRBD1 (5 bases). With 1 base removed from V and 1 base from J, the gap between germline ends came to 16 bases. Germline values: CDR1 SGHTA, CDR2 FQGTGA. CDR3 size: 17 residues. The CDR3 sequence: CASSLRAGLTTNTEAFF. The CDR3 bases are TGTGCCAGCAGCTTAAGGGCAGGGCTTACTACGAACACTGAAGCTTTCTTT.

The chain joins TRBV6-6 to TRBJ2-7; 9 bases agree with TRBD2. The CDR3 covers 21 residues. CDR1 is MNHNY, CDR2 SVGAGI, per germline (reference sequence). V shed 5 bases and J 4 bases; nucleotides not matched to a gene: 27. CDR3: CASSLPMKLAGMIADRYEQYF. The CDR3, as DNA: TGTGCCAGCAGTCTGCCGATGAAACTAGCGGGCATGATAGCGGATAGGTACGAGCAGTACTTC.

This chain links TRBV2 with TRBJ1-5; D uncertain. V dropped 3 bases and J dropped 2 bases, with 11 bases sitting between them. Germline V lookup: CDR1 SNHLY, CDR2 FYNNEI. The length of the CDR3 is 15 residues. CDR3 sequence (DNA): TGTGCCAGCAGTGACGCCTTGTCGGGCAATCAGCCCCAGCATTTT. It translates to CASSDALSGNQPQHF.

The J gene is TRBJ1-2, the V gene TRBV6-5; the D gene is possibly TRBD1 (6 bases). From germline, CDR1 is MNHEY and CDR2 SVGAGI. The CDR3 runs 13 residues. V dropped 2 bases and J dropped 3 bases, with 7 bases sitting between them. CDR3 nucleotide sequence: TGTGCCAGCAGTTACGCAGGGGACTATGGCTACACCTTC. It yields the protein CASSYAGDYGYTF.

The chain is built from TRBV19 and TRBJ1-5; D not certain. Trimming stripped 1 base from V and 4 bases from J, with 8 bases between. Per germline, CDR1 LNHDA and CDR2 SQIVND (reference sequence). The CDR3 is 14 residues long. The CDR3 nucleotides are TGTGCCAGTAGTATAGTAGGGCAGAATCAGCCCCAGCATTTT. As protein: CASSIVGQNQPQHF.

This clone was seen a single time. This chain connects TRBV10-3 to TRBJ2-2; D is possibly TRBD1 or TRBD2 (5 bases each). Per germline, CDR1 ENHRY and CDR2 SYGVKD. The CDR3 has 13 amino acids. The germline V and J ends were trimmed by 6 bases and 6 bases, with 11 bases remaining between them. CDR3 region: CAIRGVGAGELFF. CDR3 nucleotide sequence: TGTGCCATCAGGGGAGTAGGGGCCGGGGAGCTGTTTTTT.